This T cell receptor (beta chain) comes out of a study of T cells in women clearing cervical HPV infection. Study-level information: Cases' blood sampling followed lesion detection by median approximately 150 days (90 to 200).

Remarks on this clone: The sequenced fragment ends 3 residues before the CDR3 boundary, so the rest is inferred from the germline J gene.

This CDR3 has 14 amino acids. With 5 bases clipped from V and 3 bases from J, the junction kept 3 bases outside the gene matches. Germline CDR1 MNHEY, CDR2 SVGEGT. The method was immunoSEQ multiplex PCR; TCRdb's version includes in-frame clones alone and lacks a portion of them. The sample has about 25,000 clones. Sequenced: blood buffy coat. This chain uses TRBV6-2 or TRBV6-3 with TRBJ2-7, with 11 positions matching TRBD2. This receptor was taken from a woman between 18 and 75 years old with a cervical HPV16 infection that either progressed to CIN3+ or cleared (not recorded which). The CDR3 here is CASSQGTSGYEQYF. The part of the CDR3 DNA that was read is TGTGCCAGCAGTCAGGGGACTAGCGGCTACGAG.